The sequence of this TCR beta chain was determined in a study of T cells in Graves' hyperthyroidism and ophthalmopathy. Germline assignment: CDR1 LGHNA and CDR2 YNFKEQ. The V segment lost 4 bases and the J segment 5 bases; nucleotides outside the gene matches: 4. The CDR3 has 14 amino acids. Template material for amplifying TCR beta CDR3 regions consisted of RNA transcripts. An initial round of RT-PCR targeting the TCR CDR3 relied on the HTBI primer set. MiXCR was run by TCRdb on the multiplex PCR reads, yielding one entry per CDR3 protein. The sample includes 700,000 or so distinct CDR3 sequences, about 14% seen only once; the top ten take under 15%. Clinical symptoms, serum thyroxine and TRAb, thyroid ultrasound and orbital computed tomography were used for the diagnoses. This clonotype appeared many times.

This clonotype originated in a woman in her forties or fifties with Graves' ophthalmopathy. The sequencing input was blood. The rearrangement links TRBV4-2 to TRBJ2-5; TRBD2 agrees at 10 bases. The CDR3 DNA reads TGTGCCAGCAGCCCTAGCGGGAGTGAGGAGACCCAGTACTTC. Encoded protein: CASSPSGSEETQYF.